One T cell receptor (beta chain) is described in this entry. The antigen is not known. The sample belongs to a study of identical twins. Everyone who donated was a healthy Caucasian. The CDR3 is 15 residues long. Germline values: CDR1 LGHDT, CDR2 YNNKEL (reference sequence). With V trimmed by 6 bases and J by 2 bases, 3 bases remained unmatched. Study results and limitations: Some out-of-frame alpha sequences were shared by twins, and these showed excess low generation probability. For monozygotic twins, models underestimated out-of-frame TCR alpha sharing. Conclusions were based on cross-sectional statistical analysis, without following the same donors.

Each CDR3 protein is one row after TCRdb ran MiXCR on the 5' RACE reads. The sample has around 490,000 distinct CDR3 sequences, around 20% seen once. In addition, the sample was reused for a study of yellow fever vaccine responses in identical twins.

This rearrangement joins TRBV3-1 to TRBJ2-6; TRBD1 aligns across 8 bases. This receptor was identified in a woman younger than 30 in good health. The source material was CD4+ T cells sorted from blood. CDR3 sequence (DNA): TGTGCCAGCAGGATGGACAGGGCTGGGGCCAACGTCCTGACTTTC. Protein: CASRMDRAGANVLTF.